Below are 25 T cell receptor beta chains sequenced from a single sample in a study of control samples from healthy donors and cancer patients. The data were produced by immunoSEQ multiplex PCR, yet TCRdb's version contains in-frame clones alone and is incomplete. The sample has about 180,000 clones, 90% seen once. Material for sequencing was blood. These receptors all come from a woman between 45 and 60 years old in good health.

CDR3 sequence (DNA): TGTGCCAGCAGAGGTGGAGGTCTTAATGAGCAGTTCTTC. Amino acids: CASRGGGLNEQFF. This chain connects TRBV6-5 to TRBJ2-1, with a possible D match to TRBD2 (5 bases). V dropped 6 bases and J dropped 7 bases, with 13 bases sitting between them. In germline, CDR1 is MNHEY, CDR2 SVGAGI. The CDR3 covers 13 residues.

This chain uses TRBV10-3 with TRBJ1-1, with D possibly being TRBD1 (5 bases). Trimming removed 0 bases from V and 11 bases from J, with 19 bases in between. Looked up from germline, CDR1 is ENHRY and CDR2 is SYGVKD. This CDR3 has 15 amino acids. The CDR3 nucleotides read TGTGCCATCAGTGAGTCCGGCAGGGAGGTGGTTCAGGCTTTCTTT. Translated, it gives CAISESGREVVQAFF.

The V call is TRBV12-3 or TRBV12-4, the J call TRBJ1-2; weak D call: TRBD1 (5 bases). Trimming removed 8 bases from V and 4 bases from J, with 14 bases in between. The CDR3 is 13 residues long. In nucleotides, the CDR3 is TGTGCCAGCGGGGGTGGACGGAGCTATGGCTACACCTTC. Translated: CASGGGRSYGYTF.

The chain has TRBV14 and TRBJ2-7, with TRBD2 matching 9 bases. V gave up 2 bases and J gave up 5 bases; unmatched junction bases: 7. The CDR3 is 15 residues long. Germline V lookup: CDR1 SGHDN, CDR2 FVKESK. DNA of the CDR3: TGTGCCAGCAGCCAACTAGCGGGGAGTGTCCACGAGCAGTACTTC. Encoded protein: CASSQLAGSVHEQYF.

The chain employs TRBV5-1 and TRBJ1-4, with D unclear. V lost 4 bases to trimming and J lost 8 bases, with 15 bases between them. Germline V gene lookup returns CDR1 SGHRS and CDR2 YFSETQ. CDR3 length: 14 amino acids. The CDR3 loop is CASSLAGVGEKLFF. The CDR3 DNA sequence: TGCGCCAGCAGCCTCGCGGGAGTCGGAGAAAAACTGTTTTTT.

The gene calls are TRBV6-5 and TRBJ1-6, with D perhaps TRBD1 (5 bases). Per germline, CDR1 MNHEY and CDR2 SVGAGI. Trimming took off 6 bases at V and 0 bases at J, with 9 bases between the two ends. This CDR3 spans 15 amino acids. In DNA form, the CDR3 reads TGTGCCAGCAGGGAGGGGAGCTCCTATAATTCACCCCTCCACTTT. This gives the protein CASREGSSYNSPLHF.

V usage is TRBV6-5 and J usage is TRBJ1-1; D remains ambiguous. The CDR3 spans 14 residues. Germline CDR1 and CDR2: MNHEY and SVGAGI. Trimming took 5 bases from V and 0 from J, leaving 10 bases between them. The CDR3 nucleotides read TGTGCCAGCAGTCCAGAGCGGATGAACACTGAAGCTTTCTTT. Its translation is CASSPERMNTEAFF.

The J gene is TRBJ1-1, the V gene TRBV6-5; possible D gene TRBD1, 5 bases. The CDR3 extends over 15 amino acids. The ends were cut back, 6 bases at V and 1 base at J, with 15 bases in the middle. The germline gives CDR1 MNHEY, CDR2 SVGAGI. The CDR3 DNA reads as TGTGCCAGCAGGCCCCTAAGGACACAGAACACTGAAGCTTTCTTT. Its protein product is CASRPLRTQNTEAFF.

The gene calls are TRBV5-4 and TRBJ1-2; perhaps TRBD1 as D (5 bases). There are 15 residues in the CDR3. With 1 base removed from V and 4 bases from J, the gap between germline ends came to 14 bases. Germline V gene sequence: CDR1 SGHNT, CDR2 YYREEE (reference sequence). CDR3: CASSLSGMGLYGYTF. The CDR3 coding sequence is TGTGCCAGCAGCTTGAGCGGTATGGGGCTCTATGGCTACACCTTC.

The CDR3 DNA follows: TGTGCCAGCAGCCCCCGGGCAGCCCCTGAAGCTTTCTTT. Translated: CASSPRAAPEAFF. This chain uses TRBV7-8 with TRBJ1-1; D gene uncertain. Germline V gene sequence: CDR1 SGHVS, CDR2 FQNEAQ. The CDR3 spans 13 residues. Trimming took 5 bases from V and 6 from J, leaving 13 bases between them.

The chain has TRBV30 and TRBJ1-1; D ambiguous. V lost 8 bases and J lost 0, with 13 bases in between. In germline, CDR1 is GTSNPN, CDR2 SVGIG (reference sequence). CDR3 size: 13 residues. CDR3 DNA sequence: TGTGCCGGGATATTTATCTTGAACACTGAAGCTTTCTTT. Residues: CAGIFILNTEAFF.

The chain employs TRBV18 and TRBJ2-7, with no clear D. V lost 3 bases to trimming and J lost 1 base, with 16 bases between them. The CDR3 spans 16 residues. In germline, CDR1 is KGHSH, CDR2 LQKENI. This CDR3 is CASSPSLPTTSYEQYF. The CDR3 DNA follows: TGTGCCAGCTCACCCTCTTTGCCGACCACTTCCTACGAGCAGTACTTC.

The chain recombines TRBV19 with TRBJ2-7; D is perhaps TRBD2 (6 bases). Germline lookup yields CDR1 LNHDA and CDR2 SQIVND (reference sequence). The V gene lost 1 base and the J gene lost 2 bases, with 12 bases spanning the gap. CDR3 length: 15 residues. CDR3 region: CASSIGGGITYEQYF. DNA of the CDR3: TGTGCCAGTAGTATAGGGGGAGGCATCACCTACGAGCAGTACTTC.

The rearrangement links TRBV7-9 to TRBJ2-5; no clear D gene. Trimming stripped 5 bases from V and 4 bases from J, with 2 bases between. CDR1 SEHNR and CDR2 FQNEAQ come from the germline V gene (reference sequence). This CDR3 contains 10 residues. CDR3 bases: TGTGCCAGCAGCCGAGAGACCCAGTACTTC. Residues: CASSRETQYF.

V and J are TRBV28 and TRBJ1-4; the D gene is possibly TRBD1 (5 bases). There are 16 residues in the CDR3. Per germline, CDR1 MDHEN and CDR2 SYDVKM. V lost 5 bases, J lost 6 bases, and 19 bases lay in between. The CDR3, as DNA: TGTGCCAGCAGTAATTTGGGACTTGATGGACATGAAAAACTGTTTTTT. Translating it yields CASSNLGLDGHEKLFF.

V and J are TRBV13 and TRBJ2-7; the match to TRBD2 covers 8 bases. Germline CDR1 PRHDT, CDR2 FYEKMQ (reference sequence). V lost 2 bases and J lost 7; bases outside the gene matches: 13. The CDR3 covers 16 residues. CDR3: CASSLKGRGGGGEQYF. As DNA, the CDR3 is TGTGCCAGCAGCTTAAAGGGGCGCGGGGGCGGGGGGGAGCAGTACTTC.

CDR3 in amino acids: CASQLWAKGETQYF. DNA for the CDR3: TGTGCCAGCCAGCTATGGGCGAAGGGAGAGACCCAGTACTTC. This sequence joins TRBV27 and TRBJ2-5; D is uncertain. Per the germline V gene, CDR1 is MNHEY and CDR2 is SMNVEV (reference sequence). V dropped 8 bases and J dropped 4 bases, with 17 bases sitting between them. The CDR3 extends over 14 amino acids.

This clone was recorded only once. The CDR3 loop is CASTPPLDGAEAFF. The CDR3 DNA sequence: TGTGCCAGCACCCCCCCACTGGATGGCGCTGAAGCTTTCTTT. This chain links TRBV6-5 with TRBJ1-1; D ambiguous. The CDR3 length is 14 residues. V lost 7 bases and J lost 6, with 18 bases in between. Germline V CDR1 and CDR2: MNHEY, SVGAGI.

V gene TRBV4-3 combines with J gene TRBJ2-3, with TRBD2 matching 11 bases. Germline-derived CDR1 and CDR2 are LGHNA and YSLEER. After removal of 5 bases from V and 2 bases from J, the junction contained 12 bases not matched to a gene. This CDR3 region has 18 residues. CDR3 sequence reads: CASSSRGVAGGPTDTQYF. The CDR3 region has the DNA TGCGCCAGCAGCTCTCGTGGGGTAGCGGGGGGGCCCACAGATACGCAGTATTTT.

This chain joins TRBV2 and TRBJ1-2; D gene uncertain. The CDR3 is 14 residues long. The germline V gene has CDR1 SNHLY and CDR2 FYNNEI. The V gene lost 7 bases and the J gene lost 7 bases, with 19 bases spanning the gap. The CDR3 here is CASISDLLLSGYTF. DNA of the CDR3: TGTGCCAGCATCTCGGACCTACTGCTGAGTGGCTACACCTTC. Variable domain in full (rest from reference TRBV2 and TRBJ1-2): EPEVTQTPSHQVTQMGQEVILRCVPISNHLYFYWYRQILGQKVEFLVSFYNNEISEKSEIFDDQFSVERPDGSNFTLKIRSTKLEDSAMYFCASISDLLLSGYTFGSGTRLTVV.

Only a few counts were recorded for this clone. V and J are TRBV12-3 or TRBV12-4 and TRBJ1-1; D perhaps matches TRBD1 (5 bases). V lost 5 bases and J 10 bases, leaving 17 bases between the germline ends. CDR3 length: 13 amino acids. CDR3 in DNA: TGTGCCAGCAGTCAAACCCCCGGGACCGGAGCTTTCTTT. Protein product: CASSQTPGTGAFF.

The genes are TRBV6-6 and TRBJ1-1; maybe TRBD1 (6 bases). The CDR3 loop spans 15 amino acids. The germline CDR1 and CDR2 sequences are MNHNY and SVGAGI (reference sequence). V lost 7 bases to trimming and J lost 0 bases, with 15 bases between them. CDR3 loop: CASKPGQEMNTEAFF. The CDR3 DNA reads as TGTGCCAGCAAACCGGGACAAGAAATGAACACTGAAGCTTTCTTT.

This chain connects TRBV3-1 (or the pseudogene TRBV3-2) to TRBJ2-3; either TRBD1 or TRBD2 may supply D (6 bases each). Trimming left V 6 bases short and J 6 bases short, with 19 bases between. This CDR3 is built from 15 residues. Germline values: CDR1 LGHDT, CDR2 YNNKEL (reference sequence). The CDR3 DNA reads TGTGCCAGCAGTCTTGCTGGCAGGGGAGGCGATACGCAGTATTTT. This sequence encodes CASSLAGRGGDTQYF.

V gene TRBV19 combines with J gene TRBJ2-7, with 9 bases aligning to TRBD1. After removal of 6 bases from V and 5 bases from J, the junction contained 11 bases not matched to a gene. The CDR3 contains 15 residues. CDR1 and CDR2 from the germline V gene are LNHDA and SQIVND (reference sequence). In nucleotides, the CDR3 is TGTGCCAGTAGCCGGGGACAGGGTGACACCCACGAGCAGTACTTC. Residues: CASSRGQGDTHEQYF.

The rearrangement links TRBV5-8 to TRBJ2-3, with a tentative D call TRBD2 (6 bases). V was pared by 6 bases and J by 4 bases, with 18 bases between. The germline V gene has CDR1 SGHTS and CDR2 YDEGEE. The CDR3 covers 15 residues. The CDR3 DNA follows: TGTGCCAGCACCCGTGGGGGGATAGAGGCAGATACGCAGTATTTT. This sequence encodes CASTRGGIEADTQYF.